This record covers a single T cell receptor beta chain. Its target is unknown. Peripheral blood genomic DNA, not sorted cells or RNA, was the template. TRB rearrangements spanning V, D and J were amplified using mixed TRB-A/B primers. In TCRdb, the multiplex PCR reads were re-called with MiXCR into one record per CDR3 protein. The table lists about 8,400 distinct CDR3 sequences, less than 40% of them singletons. The data originate from a study of T cell repertoires in aging, cancer and after chemotherapy. In the study overall: About 9 million TCR reads made up the full dataset. General observations from the study: In cancer patients, declining TCR diversity with age involved lost richness and lost evenness. Median generation probability rose over the chemotherapy interval in each cancer cohort, suggesting rebound thymic output. No conclusions about immunological memory after chemotherapy can be drawn from the repertoire data.

CDR1 is MNHEY and CDR2 is SVGEGT in the germline V gene. With V trimmed by 0 bases and J by 7 bases, 5 bases remained unmatched. This CDR3 has 15 residues. Sequences were obtained from blood. This sequence was found in a human donor in good health. The chain is built from TRBV6-2 or TRBV6-3 and TRBJ2-1; 8 positions match TRBD2. Here the CDR3 reads CASSYSTGGKNEQFF. For the CDR3, the DNA is TGTGCCAGCAGTTACTCTACGGGGGGGAAAAATGAGCAGTTCTTC.